The 24 T cell receptor beta chains in this list originate from one sample, sequenced in a study of blood T cell repertoires in COVID-19. This table comes from immunoSEQ multiplex PCR, and its TCRdb copy is limited to in-frame clones, with some not included. The table lists 25,000 to 35,000 clones, over 75% of them singletons. Sequencing input: peripheral blood. The receptor set was obtained from a human donor with active COVID-19. The donor label of this sample is uncertain.

The chain joins TRBV20-1 to TRBJ2-3; 7 nucleotides agree with TRBD2. CDR1 and CDR2 from the germline V gene are DFQATT and SNEGSKA (reference sequence). After removal of 3 bases from V and 1 base from J, the junction contained 7 bases not matched to a gene. The CDR3 has 15 residues. CDR3 amino acids: CSASPTSAGTDTQYF. The DNA of the CDR3 is TGCAGTGCTAGTCCTACTAGCGCGGGCACAGATACGCAGTATTTT.

This rearrangement joins TRBV14 to TRBJ2-5; 11 bases are a match to TRBD2. CDR3 length: 16 residues. CDR1 and CDR2 (germline): SGHDN, FVKESK. V gave up 0 bases and J gave up 5 bases; unmatched junction bases: 5. The CDR3 DNA sequence: TGTGCCAGCAGCCAAGAGGAGACTAGCGGGACGGAGACCCAGTACTTC. Translating it yields CASSQEETSGTETQYF.

This clone was observed a single time. The chain joins TRBV6-5 to TRBJ2-7, with 7 bases aligning to TRBD2. The junction had 9 bases not matched to a gene; V was cut back by 6 bases and J by 1 base. Looked up from germline, CDR1 is MNHEY and CDR2 is SVGAGI. This CDR3 comprises 15 residues. CDR3 DNA: TGTGCCAGCAGGACTAGCCGGGACCGGTCCTACGAGCAGTACTTC. This gives the protein CASRTSRDRSYEQYF.

The rearrangement joins TRBV16 to TRBJ2-2, with D tentatively TRBD2 (5 bases). The V gene lost 0 bases and the J gene lost 4 bases, with 9 bases spanning the gap. Germline values: CDR1 KGHSY, CDR2 FQNENV. There are 15 residues in the CDR3. In DNA form, the CDR3 reads TGTGCCAGCAGCCAATCGGCAGGAGGCACCGGGGAGCTGTTTTTT. Its protein is CASSQSAGGTGELFF.

The rearrangement joins TRBV7-9 to TRBJ1-4; TRBD1 might be the D (6 bases). The CDR3 spans 16 residues. V was cut by 5 bases and J by 8 bases, with 21 bases left in between. Germline loops: CDR1 SEHNR, CDR2 FQNEAQ (reference sequence). The chain's CDR3 is CASSLGPQGLEEKLFF. The CDR3 region has the DNA TGTGCCAGCAGCCTAGGCCCCCAGGGGCTGGAGGAAAAACTGTTTTTT.

The genes are TRBV28 and TRBJ1-3; D unclear. V was trimmed by 1 base and J by 4 bases, leaving 14 bases between them. This CDR3 contains 16 residues. The germline V gene encodes CDR1 MDHEN and CDR2 SYDVKM. CDR3 nucleotides: TGTGCCAGCAGTTTATCGGGTTCAACTGGAGGAAACACCATATATTTT. Its translation is CASSLSGSTGGNTIYF.

The chain combines TRBV27 with TRBJ2-1; 9 positions match TRBD2. The CDR3 runs to 15 residues. With V trimmed by 8 bases and J by 7 bases, 12 bases remained unmatched. Germline lookup yields CDR1 MNHEY and CDR2 SMNVEV (reference sequence). The CDR3 DNA reads as TGTGCCAGCGGGGGGGTAGCGGGAGAATGGAATGAGCAGTTCTTC. Its protein is CASGGVAGEWNEQFF.

V and J are TRBV28 and TRBJ2-2; no definite D call. In germline, CDR1 is MDHEN, CDR2 SYDVKM. CDR3 length equals 13 residues. V was cut by 6 bases and J by 3 bases, with 8 bases left in between. Here the CDR3 DNA reads TGTGCCAGCAGCCCTCCGGACACCGGGGAGCTGTTTTTT. Protein product: CASSPPDTGELFF.

The chain uses TRBV6-6 and TRBJ2-7; 9 nucleotides align to TRBD1. V was pared by 6 bases and J by 2 bases, with 5 bases of the junction left unmatched. The CDR3 extends over 14 amino acids. Germline CDR1 and CDR2: MNHNY and SVGAGI (reference sequence). CDR3 bases: TGTGCCAGCAGCCAGGGACAGGGTCCCTACGAGCAGTACTTC. Its translation is CASSQGQGPYEQYF.

The chain recombines TRBV10-1 with TRBJ2-1; 7 nucleotides line up with TRBD2. Germline V gives CDR1 WNHNN, CDR2 SYGVQD (reference sequence). CDR3 length: 19 amino acids. The junction had 11 bases not matched to a gene; V was cut back by 0 bases and J by 0 bases. The CDR3: CASSESFAGDPSSYNEQFF. CDR3 nucleotide sequence: TGCGCCAGCAGTGAGTCCTTTGCGGGAGACCCTAGCTCCTACAATGAGCAGTTCTTC.

The V gene is TRBV13, the J gene TRBJ2-1, with 9 positions matching TRBD1. This CDR3 has 14 residues. The V segment lost 5 bases and the J segment 5 bases; nucleotides outside the gene matches: 4. The germline gives CDR1 PRHDT, CDR2 FYEKMQ (reference sequence). DNA for the CDR3: TGTGCCAGCAGCCGGACAGGGGTGCACAATGAGCAGTTCTTC. Translating gives CASSRTGVHNEQFF.

The chain recombines TRBV9 with TRBJ2-2; TRBD2 might be the D (6 bases). Germline V gives CDR1 SGDLS, CDR2 YYNGEE. The CDR3 consists of 15 residues. Trimming pared 0 bases from V and 7 bases from J, leaving 13 bases between. CDR3 sequence reads: CASSVAGEPLGELFF. For the CDR3, the DNA is TGTGCCAGCAGCGTAGCGGGAGAGCCCCTCGGGGAGCTGTTTTTT. The full variable domain, completed using reference TRBV9 and TRBJ2-2, is DSGVTQTPKHLITATGQRVTLRCSPRSGDLSVYWYQQSLDQGLQFLIQYYNGEERAKGNILERFSAQQFPDLHSELNLSSLELGDSALYFCASSVAGEPLGELFFGEGSRLTVL.

This clone was seen only once. The chain employs TRBV19 and TRBJ1-4, with TRBD1 matching over 7 bases. With 4 bases clipped from V and 4 bases from J, the junction kept 9 bases outside the gene matches. Germline V gene sequence: CDR1 LNHDA, CDR2 SQIVND (reference sequence). This CDR3 comprises 16 residues. The CDR3 DNA follows: TGTGCCAGTAGTAGATCCCAGGGGGGACTTAATGAAAAACTGTTTTTT. Protein sequence: CASSRSQGGLNEKLFF.

The chain carries TRBV3-1 (or the pseudogene TRBV3-2) and TRBJ2-5; 7 nucleotides agree with TRBD2. This CDR3 is built from 14 residues. The V segment lost 0 bases and the J segment 7 bases; nucleotides outside the gene matches: 5. Per germline, CDR1 LGHDT and CDR2 YNNKEL (reference sequence). In nucleotides, the CDR3 is TGTGCCAGCAGCCAAGAGCGCGGCGGGGGGACCCAGTACTTC. Translation gives CASSQERGGGTQYF.

J is TRBJ2-2 and V is TRBV9; 10 bases are shared with TRBD2. Per germline, CDR1 SGDLS and CDR2 YYNGEE. V was clipped by 4 bases and J by 4 bases; unmatched bases: 13. CDR3 length: 18 amino acids. CDR3 sequence (DNA): TGTGCCAGCAGCCTTCCCCCTAGCGGGGGCGGCGGCACCGGGGAGCTGTTTTTT. Protein product: CASSLPPSGGGGTGELFF.

The chain couples TRBV6-5 to TRBJ2-7; 7 bases match TRBD2. The junction had 9 bases not matched to a gene; V was cut back by 8 bases and J by 2 bases. The CDR3 loop spans 14 amino acids. Germline loops: CDR1 MNHEY, CDR2 SVGAGI. The CDR3 nucleotides read TGTGCCAGCGGGGGGGGAGGGGAGGCCTACGAGCAGTACTTC. This codes for CASGGGGEAYEQYF.

DNA of the CDR3: TGTGCCAGCAGCCCCAGCTTGTGGGCAGGGGGGACAACTAATGAAAAACTGTTTTTT. Protein product: CASSPSLWAGGTTNEKLFF. The chain couples TRBV7-9 to TRBJ1-4; 7 bases are shared with TRBD1. Trimming at V came to 5 bases and at J to 0 bases, leaving 15 bases not matched to a gene. This CDR3 comprises 19 residues. CDR1 and CDR2 from the germline V gene are SEHNR and FQNEAQ (reference sequence).

The CDR3, as DNA: TGTGCCTGGAATAGCGGGGGGGCAACCGGGGAGCTGTTTTTT. Encoded protein: CAWNSGGATGELFF. This chain links TRBV30 with TRBJ2-2, with TRBD2 matching 11 bases. Germline values: CDR1 GTSNPN, CDR2 SVGIG (reference sequence). V gave up 4 bases and J gave up 5 bases; unmatched junction bases: 3. The CDR3 length is 14 residues.

This chain connects TRBV5-1 to TRBJ1-5; 10 nucleotides line up with TRBD1. V shed 0 bases, J shed 9 bases, and the junction held 3 bases outside the gene matches. CDR3 length equals 14 residues. Per germline, CDR1 SGHRS and CDR2 YFSETQ. CDR3: CASSLGQGAWPQHF. Here the CDR3 DNA reads TGCGCCAGCAGCTTGGGACAGGGGGCTTGGCCCCAGCATTTT.

V gene TRBV7-3 combines with J gene TRBJ2-2; tentative D call: TRBD2 (5 bases). The CDR3 has 16 residues. Trimming took 4 bases from V and 5 from J, leaving 17 bases between them. Germline assignment: CDR1 SGHTA and CDR2 FQGTGA. CDR3 residues: CASSSPGDEPTGELFF. In DNA, the CDR3 is TGTGCCAGCAGCTCGCCCGGGGATGAACCGACCGGGGAGCTGTTTTTT.

The rearrangement uses TRBV7-3 and TRBJ2-3, with D possibly TRBD2 on 5 matching bases. The V gene's germline CDR1 is SGHTA and CDR2 FQGTGA. This CDR3 has 13 residues. The V end was cut by 2 bases, the J end by 5 bases, with 8 bases between. The CDR3 protein is CASSLSDLDTQYF. CDR3 DNA: TGTGCCAGCAGCTTATCGGACTTAGATACGCAGTATTTT.

The chain couples TRBV3-1 (or the pseudogene TRBV3-2) to TRBJ2-7; 12 bases match TRBD1. The CDR3 runs to 17 residues. The germline gives CDR1 LGHDT, CDR2 YNNKEL (reference sequence). V was clipped by 2 bases and J by 3 bases; unmatched bases: 8. The CDR3 loop is CASSQRGGTGGIYEQYF. CDR3 bases: TGTGCCAGCAGCCAAAGGGGCGGGACAGGGGGCATCTACGAGCAGTACTTC.

The chain employs TRBV11-2 and TRBJ2-5; D ambiguous. The V end lost 0 bases, the J end lost 1 base, and 9 bases lay between the germline ends. The CDR3 is made up of 15 amino acids. Germline loops: CDR1 SGHAT, CDR2 FQNNGV. In nucleotides, the CDR3 is TGTGCCAGCAGCTTAGATGACGGGTTCCAAGAGACCCAGTACTTC. This sequence encodes CASSLDDGFQETQYF.

This clone has just a few counts. This chain uses TRBV19 with TRBJ2-1; 13 nucleotides agree with TRBD2. The CDR3 sequence is 17 residues long. CDR1 and CDR2 (germline): LNHDA, SQIVND (reference sequence). The J segment lost 4 bases and the V segment lost 6 bases, leaving 9 bases of the junction unmatched. The CDR3 region has the DNA TGTGCCAGTAGCCCTTGGACTAGCGGGAGTTCGTACAATGAGCAGTTCTTC. Residues: CASSPWTSGSSYNEQFF.